The rows below give T cell receptor beta chains drawn from one sample of a study of lymphopenia after photon versus proton radiotherapy. Libraries were prepared by immunoSEQ multiplex PCR; TCRdb keeps only in-frame clonotypes and omits some of them. The table lists under 70,000 clones, 85% to 95% of them singletons. The sequences come from peripheral blood, collected from a patient treated with photon-based radiotherapy. The source of these receptors is a woman in her 40s with cholangiocarcinoma. CDR3s include the opening cysteine and the closing phenylalanine or tryptophan. D genes are given only for firm matches. Clone size is stated in some rows and not others, as once, few, many or a class when expanded.

D: -
V: TRBV7-8
size: -
J: TRBJ1-2
DNA: TGTGCCAGCAGCTTAGACGGGGGTGCCGTTAACTATGGCTACACCTTC
CDR3: CASSLDGGAVNYGYTF

D: -
V: TRBV5-1
size: -
J: TRBJ2-2
DNA: TGCGCCAGCAGCTTGACTCTGCAGGGTCAGGGCGGGGAGCTGTTTTTT
CDR3: CASSLTLQGQGGELFF

D: -
V: TRBV9
size: once
J: TRBJ2-6
DNA: TGTGCCAGCAGCGTAGGGGGGACCGCATTTGTCCTGACTTTC
CDR3: CASSVGGTAFVLTF

D: -
V: TRBV10-3
size: once
J: TRBJ2-7
DNA: TGTGCCATCAGTGAGTCTCGTTACTACGAGCAGTACTTC
CDR3: CAISESRYYEQYF

D: -
V: TRBV6-1
size: -
J: TRBJ2-5
DNA: TGTGCCAGCAGTGGACAACAAGAGACCCAGTACTTC
CDR3: CASSGQQETQYF

D: -
V: TRBV9
size: -
J: TRBJ2-5
DNA: TGTGCCAGCAGCGTCGTAGGGGGCCAAGAGACCCAGTACTTC
CDR3: CASSVVGGQETQYF

D: TRBD1
V: TRBV18
size: -
J: TRBJ2-3
DNA: TGTGCCAGCTCACCGGTTCAACAGGGGTGGGGGATTAGCACAGATACGCAGTATTTT
CDR3: CASSPVQQGWGISTDTQYF

D: TRBD2
V: TRBV10-3
size: -
J: TRBJ2-1
DNA: TGTGCCATCAGCCCTAGCGGGGGGGCCGATGAGCAGTTCTTC
CDR3: CAISPSGGADEQFF

D: TRBD2
V: TRBV18
size: -
J: TRBJ2-5
DNA: TGTGCCAGCTCACCAACGGCGGGGGGGGAGACCCAGTACTTC
CDR3: CASSPTAGGETQYF

D: TRBD2
V: TRBV7-3
size: -
J: TRBJ2-1
DNA: TGTGCCAGCAGCTTAAACCCGGGACTAGGCAATGAGCAGTTCTTC
CDR3: CASSLNPGLGNEQFF

D: TRBD1
V: TRBV28
size: -
J: TRBJ1-6
DNA: TGTGCCAGCCGAAGGACAGGGAGCTCCTATAATTCACCCCTCCACTTT
CDR3: CASRRTGSSYNSPLHF

D: -
V: TRBV18
size: -
J: TRBJ1-1
DNA: TGTGCCAGCTCACCAGCGCTCATGGACACTGAAGCTTTCTTT
CDR3: CASSPALMDTEAFF

D: TRBD1
V: TRBV25-1
size: -
J: TRBJ1-2
DNA: TGTGCCAGCAGTGAACCAGGGACAGCCTATGGCTACACCTTC
CDR3: CASSEPGTAYGYTF

D: TRBD1
V: TRBV28
size: -
J: TRBJ2-3
DNA: TGTGCCAGCAGCAGTTCCGGGACAGGGGATACAGATACGCAGTATTTT
CDR3: CASSSSGTGDTDTQYF

D: -
V: TRBV5-1
size: -
J: TRBJ2-3
DNA: TGCGCCAGCAGCCCGACTAGTTTCGGAATTACAGATACGCAGTATTTT
CDR3: CASSPTSFGITDTQYF

D: -
V: TRBV18
size: -
J: TRBJ2-7
DNA: TGTGCCAGCTCACCATCCGACCTAGTTGAGGAGCAGTACTTC
CDR3: CASSPSDLVEEQYF

D: TRBD2
V: TRBV7-3
size: -
J: TRBJ2-7
DNA: TGTGCCAGCAGCTTAGTGTCTAGCGGGAGGGCCGAGCAGTACTTC
CDR3: CASSLVSSGRAEQYF